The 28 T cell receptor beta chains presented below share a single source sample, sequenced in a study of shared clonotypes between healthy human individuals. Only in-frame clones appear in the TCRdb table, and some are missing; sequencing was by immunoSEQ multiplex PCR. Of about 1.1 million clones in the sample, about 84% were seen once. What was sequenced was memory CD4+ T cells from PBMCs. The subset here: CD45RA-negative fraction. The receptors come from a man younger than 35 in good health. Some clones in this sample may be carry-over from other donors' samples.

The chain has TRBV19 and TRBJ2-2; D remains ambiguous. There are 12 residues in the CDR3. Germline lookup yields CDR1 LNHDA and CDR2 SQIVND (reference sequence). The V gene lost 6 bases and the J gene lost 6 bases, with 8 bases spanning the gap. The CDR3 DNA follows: TGTGCCAGTAGCAGGTGGTCCGGGGAGCTGTTTTTT. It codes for CASSRWSGELFF.

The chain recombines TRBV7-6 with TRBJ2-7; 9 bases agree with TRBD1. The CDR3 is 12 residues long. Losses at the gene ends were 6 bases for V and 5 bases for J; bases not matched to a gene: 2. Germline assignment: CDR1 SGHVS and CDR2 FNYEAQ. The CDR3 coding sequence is TGTGCCAGCAGTCGGACAGGGGACGAGCAGTACTTC. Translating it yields CASSRTGDEQYF.

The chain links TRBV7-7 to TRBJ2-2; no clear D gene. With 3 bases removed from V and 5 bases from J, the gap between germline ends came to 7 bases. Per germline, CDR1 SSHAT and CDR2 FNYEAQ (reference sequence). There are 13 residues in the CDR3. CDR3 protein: CASSFSVTGELFF. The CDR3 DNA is TGTGCCAGCAGCTTTTCAGTAACCGGGGAGCTGTTTTTT. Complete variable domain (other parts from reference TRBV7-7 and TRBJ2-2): GAGVSQSPRYKVTKRGQDVTLRCDPISSHATLYWYQQALGQGPEFLTYFNYEAQPDKSGLPSDRFSAERPEGSISTLTIQRTEQRDSAMYRCASSFSVTGELFFGEGSRLTVL.

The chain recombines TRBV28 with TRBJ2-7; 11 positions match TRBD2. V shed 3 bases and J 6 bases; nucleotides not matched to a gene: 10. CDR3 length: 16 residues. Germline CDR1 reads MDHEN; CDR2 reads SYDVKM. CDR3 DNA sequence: TGTGCCAGCAGTTTGGGGCTAGCGGGAGGTTATCCCGAGCAGTACTTC. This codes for CASSLGLAGGYPEQYF.

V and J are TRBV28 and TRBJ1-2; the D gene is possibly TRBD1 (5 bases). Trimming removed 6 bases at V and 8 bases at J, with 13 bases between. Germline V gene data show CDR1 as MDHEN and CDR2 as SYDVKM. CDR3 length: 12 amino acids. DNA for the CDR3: TGTGCCAGCAGACTCAGGGCTGAAGGCTACACCTTC. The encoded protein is CASRLRAEGYTF.

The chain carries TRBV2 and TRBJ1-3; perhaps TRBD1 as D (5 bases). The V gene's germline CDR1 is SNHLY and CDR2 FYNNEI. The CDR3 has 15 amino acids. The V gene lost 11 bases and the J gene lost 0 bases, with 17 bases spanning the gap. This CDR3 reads CAGNRDGSSGNTIYF. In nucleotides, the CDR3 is TGTGCCGGTAACCGGGACGGAAGCTCTGGAAACACCATATATTTT.

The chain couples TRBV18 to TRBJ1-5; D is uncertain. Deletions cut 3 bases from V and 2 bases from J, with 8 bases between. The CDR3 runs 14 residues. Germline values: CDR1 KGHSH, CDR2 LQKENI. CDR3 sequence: CASSPNYGNQPQHF. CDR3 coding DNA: TGTGCCAGCTCACCCAATTATGGCAATCAGCCCCAGCATTTT.

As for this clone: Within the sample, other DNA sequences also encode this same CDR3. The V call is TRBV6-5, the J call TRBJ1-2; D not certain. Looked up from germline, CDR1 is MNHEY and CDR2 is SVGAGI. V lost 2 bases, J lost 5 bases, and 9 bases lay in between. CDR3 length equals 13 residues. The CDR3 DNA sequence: TGTGCCAGCAGTTACGGGCGCTCATATGGCTACACCTTC. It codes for CASSYGRSYGYTF.

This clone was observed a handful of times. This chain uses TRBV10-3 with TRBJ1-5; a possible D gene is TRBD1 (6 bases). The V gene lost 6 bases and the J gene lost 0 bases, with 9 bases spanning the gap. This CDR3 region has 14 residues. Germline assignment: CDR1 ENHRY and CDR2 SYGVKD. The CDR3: CAISRGNSNQPQHF. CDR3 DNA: TGTGCCATCAGCAGGGGTAATAGCAATCAGCCCCAGCATTTT.

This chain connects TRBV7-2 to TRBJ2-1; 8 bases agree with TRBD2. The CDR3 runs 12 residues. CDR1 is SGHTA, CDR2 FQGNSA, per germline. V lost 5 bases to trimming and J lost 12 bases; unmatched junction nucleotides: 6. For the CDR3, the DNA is TGTGCCAGCAGCGCCCAGCGGGAGAGGCAGTTCTTC. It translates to CASSAQRERQFF.

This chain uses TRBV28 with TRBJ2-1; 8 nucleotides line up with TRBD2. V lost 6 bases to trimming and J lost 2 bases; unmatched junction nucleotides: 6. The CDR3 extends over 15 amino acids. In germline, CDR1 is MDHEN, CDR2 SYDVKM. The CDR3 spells CASSNGGDPYNEQFF. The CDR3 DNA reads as TGTGCCAGCAGCAACGGGGGGGATCCCTACAATGAGCAGTTCTTC.

The CDR3 sequence: CSALTGPPGETQYF. CDR3 DNA sequence: TGCAGCGCCTTGACAGGCCCCCCTGGGGAGACCCAGTACTTC. This chain uses TRBV29-1 with TRBJ2-5, with D perhaps matching TRBD1 (6 bases). Germline-derived CDR1 and CDR2 are SQVTM and ANQGSEA. The CDR3 loop spans 14 amino acids. With 7 bases removed from V and 5 bases from J, the gap between germline ends came to 20 bases. The variable domain in full, completed from reference TRBV29-1 and TRBJ2-5, reads SAVISQKPSRDICQRGTSLTIQCQVDSQVTMMFWYRQQPGQSLTLIATANQGSEATYESGFVIDKFPISRPNLTFSTLTVSNMSPEDSSIYLCSALTGPPGETQYFGPGTRLLVL.

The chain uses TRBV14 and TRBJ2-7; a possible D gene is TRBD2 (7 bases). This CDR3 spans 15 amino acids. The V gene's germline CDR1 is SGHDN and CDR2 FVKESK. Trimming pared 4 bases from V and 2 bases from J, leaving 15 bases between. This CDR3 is CASSPRGRVAYEQYF. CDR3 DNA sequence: TGTGCCAGCAGCCCGCGGGGGCGGGTTGCCTACGAGCAGTACTTC.

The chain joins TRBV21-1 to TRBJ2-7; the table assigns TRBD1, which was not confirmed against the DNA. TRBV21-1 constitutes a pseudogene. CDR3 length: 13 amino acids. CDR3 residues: CASSTQGPDEQYF. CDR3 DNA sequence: TGTGCCAGCAGCACACAGGGTCCCGACGAGCAGTACTTC.

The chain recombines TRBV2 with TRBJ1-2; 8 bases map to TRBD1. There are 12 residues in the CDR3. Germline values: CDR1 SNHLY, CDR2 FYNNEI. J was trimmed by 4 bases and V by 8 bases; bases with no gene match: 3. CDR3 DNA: TGTGCCAGCCGGCAGGGGGCCTATGGCTACACCTTC. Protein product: CASRQGAYGYTF.

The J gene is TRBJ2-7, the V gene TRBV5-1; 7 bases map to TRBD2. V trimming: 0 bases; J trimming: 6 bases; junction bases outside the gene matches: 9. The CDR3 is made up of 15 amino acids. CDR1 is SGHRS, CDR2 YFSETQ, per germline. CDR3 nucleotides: TGCGCCAGCAGCTTGGGGCGCGGGAGAGACGGCGAGCAGTACTTC. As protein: CASSLGRGRDGEQYF. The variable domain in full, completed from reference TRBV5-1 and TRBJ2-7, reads KAGVTQTPRYLIKTRGQQVTLSCSPISGHRSVSWYQQTPGQGLQFLFEYFSETQRNKGNFPGRFSGRQFSNSRSEMNVSTLELGDSALYLCASSLGRGRDGEQYFGPGTRLTVT.

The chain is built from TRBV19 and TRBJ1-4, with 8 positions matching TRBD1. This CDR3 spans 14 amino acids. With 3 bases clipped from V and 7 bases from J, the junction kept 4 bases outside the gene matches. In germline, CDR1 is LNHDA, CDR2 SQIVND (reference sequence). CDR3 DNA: TGTGCCAGTAGTATCACGGGGACAGGTGAAAAACTGTTTTTT. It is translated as CASSITGTGEKLFF.

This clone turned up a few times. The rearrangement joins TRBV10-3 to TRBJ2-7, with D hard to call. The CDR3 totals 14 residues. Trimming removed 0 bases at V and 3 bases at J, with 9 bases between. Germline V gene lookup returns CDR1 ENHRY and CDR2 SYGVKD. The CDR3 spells CAISESIGLYEQYF. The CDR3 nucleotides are TGTGCCATCAGTGAGTCGATCGGGCTCTACGAGCAGTACTTC.

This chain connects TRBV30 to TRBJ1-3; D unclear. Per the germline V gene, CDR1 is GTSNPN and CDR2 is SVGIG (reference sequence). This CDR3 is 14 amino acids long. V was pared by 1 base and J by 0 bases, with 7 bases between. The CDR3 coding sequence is TGTGCCTGGAGTGCTGTCAGCTCTGGAAACACCATATATTTT. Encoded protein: CAWSAVSSGNTIYF.

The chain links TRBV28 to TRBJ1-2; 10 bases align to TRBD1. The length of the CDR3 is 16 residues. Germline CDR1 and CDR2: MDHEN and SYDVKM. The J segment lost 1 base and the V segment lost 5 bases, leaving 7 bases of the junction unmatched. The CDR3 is CASSTTGTGVNYGYTF. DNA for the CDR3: TGTGCCAGCAGTACGACCGGGACAGGGGTTAACTATGGCTACACCTTC.

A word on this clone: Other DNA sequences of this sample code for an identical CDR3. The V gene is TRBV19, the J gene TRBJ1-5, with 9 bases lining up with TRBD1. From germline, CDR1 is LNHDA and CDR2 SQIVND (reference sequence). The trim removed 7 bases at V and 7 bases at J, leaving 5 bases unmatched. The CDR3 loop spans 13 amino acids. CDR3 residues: CASKGQGRQPQHF. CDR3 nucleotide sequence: TGTGCCAGTAAAGGACAGGGGAGACAGCCCCAGCATTTT.

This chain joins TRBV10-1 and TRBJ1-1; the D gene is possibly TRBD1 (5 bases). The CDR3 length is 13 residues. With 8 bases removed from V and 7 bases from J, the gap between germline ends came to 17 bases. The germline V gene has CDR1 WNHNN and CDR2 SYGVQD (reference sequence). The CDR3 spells CASSGSGIREAFF. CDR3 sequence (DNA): TGCGCCAGCTCTGGGTCAGGGATCCGTGAAGCTTTCTTT.

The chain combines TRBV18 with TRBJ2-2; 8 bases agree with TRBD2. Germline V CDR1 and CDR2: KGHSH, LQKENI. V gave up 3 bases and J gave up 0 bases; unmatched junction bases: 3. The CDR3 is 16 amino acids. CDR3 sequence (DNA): TGTGCCAGCTCACCGGAACTAGCGGCGAACACCGGGGAGCTGTTTTTT. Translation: CASSPELAANTGELFF.

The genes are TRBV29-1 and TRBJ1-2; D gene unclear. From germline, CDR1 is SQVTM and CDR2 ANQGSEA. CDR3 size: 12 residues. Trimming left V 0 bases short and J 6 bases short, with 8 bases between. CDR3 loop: CSVEDRTHGYTF. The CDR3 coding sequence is TGCAGCGTTGAAGATCGTACTCATGGCTACACCTTC.

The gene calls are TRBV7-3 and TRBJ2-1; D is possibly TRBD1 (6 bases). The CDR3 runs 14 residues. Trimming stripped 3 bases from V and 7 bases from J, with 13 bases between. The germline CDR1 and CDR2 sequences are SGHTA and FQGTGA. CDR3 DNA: TGTGCCAGCAGCTTGACAGGTCCTTCGAATGAGCAGTTCTTC. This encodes CASSLTGPSNEQFF.

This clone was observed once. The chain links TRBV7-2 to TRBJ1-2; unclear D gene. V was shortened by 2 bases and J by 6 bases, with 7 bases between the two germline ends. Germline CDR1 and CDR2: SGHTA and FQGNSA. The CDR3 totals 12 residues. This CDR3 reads CASSLIQDGYTF. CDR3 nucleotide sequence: TGTGCCAGCAGCTTAATCCAGGATGGCTACACCTTC.

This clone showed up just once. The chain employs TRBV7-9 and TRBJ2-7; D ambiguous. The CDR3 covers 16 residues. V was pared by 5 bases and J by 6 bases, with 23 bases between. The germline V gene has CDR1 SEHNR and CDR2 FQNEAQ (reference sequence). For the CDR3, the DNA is TGTGCCAGCAGCCCCCTTGGAGCGCACCGGGCGGCCGAGCAGTACTTC. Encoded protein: CASSPLGAHRAAEQYF.

The CDR3 here is CASSPQVGGNEQFF. The CDR3 DNA reads TGTGCCAGCAGTCCACAGGTGGGAGGCAATGAGCAGTTCTTC. The V and J genes are TRBV6-1 and TRBJ2-1; D perhaps matches TRBD2 (6 bases). CDR3 length: 14 amino acids. V gave up 5 bases and J gave up 6 bases, with 14 bases separating them. Germline assignment: CDR1 MNHNS and CDR2 SASEGT.